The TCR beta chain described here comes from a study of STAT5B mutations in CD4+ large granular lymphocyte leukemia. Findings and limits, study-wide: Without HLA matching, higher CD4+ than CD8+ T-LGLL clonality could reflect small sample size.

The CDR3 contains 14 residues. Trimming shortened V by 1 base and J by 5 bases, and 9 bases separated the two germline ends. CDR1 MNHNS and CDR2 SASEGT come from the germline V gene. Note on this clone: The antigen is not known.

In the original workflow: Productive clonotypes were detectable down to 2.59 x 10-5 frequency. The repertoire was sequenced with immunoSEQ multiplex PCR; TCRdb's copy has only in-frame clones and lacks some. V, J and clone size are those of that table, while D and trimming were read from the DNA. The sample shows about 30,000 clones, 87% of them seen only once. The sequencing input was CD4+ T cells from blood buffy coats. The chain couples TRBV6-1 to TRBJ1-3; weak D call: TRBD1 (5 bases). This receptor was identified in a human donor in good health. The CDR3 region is CASSEGPGRNTIYF. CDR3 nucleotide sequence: TGTGCCAGCAGTGAAGGCCCAGGGAGAAACACCATATATTTT.